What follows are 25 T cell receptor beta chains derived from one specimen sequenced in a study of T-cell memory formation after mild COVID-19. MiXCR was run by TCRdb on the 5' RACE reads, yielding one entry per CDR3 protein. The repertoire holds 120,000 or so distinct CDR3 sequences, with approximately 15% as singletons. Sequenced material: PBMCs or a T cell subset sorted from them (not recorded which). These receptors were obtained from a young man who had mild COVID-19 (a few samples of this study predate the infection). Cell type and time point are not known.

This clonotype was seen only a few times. The CDR3 protein is CASSPGTGASLTTEAFF. CDR3 DNA sequence: TGCGCCAGCAGTCCCGGGACAGGGGCCTCCCTAACCACTGAAGCTTTCTTT. This chain uses TRBV5-1 with TRBJ1-1, with TRBD1 matching 10 bases. Unmatched junction bases numbered 14, after V lost 5 bases and J lost 4 bases. CDR1 SGHRS and CDR2 YFSETQ come from the germline V gene. This CDR3 comprises 17 residues. Using reference TRBV5-1 and TRBJ1-1 for the parts outside the CDR3, the full variable domain is KAGVTQTPRYLIKTRGQQVTLSCSPISGHRSVSWYQQTPGQGLQFLFEYFSETQRNKGNFPGRFSGRQFSNSRSEMNVSTLELGDSALYLCASSPGTGASLTTEAFFGQGTRLTVV.

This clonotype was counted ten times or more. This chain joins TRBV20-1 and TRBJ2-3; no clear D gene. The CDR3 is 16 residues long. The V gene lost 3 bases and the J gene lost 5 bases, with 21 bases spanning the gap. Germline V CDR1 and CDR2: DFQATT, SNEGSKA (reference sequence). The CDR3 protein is CSARWQWTTPGDTQYF. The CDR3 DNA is TGCAGTGCTAGGTGGCAATGGACCACGCCGGGAGATACGCAGTATTTT.

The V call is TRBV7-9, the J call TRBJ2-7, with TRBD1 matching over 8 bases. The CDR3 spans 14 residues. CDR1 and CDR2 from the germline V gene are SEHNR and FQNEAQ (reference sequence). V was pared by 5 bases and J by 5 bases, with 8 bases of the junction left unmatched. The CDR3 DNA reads TGTGCCAGCAGCGTCCGACAGGGGAGTCACGAGCAGTACTTC. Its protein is CASSVRQGSHEQYF.

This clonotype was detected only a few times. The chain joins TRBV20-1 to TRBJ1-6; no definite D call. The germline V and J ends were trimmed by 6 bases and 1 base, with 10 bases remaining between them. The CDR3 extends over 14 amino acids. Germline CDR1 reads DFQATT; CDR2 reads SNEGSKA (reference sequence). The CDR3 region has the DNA TGCAGTGCGATACGGGTATCCTATAATTCACCCCTCCACTTT. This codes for CSAIRVSYNSPLHF.

Here the CDR3 DNA reads TGTGCCAGCATCCCACGGGGTGGGGCTAACTATGGCTACACCTTC. Its translation: CASIPRGGANYGYTF. The chain recombines TRBV27 with TRBJ1-2, with D unresolved. Germline V lookup: CDR1 MNHEY, CDR2 SMNVEV (reference sequence). V shed 7 bases and J shed 0 bases, with 15 bases lying between them. There are 15 residues in the CDR3.

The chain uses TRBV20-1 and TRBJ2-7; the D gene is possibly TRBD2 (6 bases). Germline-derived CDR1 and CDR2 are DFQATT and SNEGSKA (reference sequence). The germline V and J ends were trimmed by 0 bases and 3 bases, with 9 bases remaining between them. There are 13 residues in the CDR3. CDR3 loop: CSAREGGDYEQYF. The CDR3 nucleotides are TGCAGTGCTAGAGAGGGCGGGGACTACGAGCAGTACTTC.

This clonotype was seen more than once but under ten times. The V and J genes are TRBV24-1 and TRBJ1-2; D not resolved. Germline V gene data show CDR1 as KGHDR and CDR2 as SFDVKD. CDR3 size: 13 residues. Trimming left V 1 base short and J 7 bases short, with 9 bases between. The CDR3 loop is CATSDFEGSGYTF. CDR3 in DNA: TGTGCCACCAGTGATTTCGAAGGGTCTGGCTACACCTTC.

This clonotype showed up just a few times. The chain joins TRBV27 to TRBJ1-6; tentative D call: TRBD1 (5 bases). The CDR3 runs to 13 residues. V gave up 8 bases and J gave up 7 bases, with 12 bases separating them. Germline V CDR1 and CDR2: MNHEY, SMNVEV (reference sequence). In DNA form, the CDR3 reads TGTGCCAGCTACAGGACCTCGAATTCACCCCTCCACTTT. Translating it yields CASYRTSNSPLHF.

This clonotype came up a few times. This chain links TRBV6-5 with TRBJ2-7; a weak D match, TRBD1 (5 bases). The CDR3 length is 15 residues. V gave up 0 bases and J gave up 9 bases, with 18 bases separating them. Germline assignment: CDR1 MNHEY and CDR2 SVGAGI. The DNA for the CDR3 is TGTGCCAGCAGTTACTCGAGTGAGATCAGGGCTGGGCAGTACTTC. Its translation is CASSYSSEIRAGQYF.

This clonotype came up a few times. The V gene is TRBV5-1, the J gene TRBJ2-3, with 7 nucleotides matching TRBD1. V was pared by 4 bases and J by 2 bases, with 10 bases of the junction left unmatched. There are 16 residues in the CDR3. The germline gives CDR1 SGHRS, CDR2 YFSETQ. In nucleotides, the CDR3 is TGCGCCAGCAGCACCCAGGGGGATCGGGTCACAGATACGCAGTATTTT. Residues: CASSTQGDRVTDTQYF.

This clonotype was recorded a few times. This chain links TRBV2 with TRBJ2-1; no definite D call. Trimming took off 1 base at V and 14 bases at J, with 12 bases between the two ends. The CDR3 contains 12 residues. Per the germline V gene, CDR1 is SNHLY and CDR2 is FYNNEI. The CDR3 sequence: CASSEVESTKFF. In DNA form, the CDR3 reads TGTGCCAGCAGTGAAGTCGAGTCGACGAAGTTCTTC.

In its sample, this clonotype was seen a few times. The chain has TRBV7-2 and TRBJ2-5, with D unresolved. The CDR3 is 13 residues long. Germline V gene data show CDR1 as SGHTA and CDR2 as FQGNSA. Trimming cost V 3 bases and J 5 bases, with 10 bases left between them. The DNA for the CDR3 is TGTGCCAGCAGCTTCAGCCTTGGGGAGACCCAGTACTTC. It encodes CASSFSLGETQYF.

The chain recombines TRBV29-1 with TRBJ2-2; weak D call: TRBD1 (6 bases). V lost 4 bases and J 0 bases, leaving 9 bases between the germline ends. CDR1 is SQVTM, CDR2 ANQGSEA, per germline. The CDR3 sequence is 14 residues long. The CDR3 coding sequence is TGCAGCGTTGGAAGGACAGCGAACACCGGGGAGCTGTTTTTT. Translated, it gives CSVGRTANTGELFF.

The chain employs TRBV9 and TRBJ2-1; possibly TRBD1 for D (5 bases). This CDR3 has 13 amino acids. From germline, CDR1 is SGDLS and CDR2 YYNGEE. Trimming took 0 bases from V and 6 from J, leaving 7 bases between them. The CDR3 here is CASSVDRSNEQFF. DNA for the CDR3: TGTGCCAGCAGCGTAGACAGGAGCAATGAGCAGTTCTTC.

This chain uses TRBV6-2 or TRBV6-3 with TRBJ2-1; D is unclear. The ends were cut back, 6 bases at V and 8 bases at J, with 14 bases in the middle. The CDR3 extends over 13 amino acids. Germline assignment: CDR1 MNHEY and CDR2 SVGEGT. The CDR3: CASSLPSIYEQFF. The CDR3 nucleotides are TGTGCCAGCAGCCTACCTTCGATCTATGAGCAGTTCTTC.

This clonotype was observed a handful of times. CDR3: CASSQYRGIGNTIYF. The CDR3 DNA is TGTGCCAGCAGCCAATACAGGGGGATCGGAAACACCATATATTTT. The chain joins TRBV7-9 to TRBJ1-3, with TRBD1 matching over 8 bases. The V segment lost 5 bases and the J segment 4 bases; nucleotides outside the gene matches: 7. CDR1 is SEHNR and CDR2 is FQNEAQ in the germline V gene (reference sequence). The length of the CDR3 is 15 residues.

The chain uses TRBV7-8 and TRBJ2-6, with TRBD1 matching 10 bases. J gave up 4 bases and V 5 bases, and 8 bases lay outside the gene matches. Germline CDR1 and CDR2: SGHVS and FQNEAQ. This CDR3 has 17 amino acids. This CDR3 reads CASSQTGQGSGANVLTF. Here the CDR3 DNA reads TGTGCCAGCAGCCAGACGGGACAGGGGTCAGGGGCCAACGTCCTGACTTTC.

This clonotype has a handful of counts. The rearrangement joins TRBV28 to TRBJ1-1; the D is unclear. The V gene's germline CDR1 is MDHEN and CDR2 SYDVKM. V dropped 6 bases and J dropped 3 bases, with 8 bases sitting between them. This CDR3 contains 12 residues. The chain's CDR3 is CASRTQDTEAFF. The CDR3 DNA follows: TGTGCCAGCAGAACCCAAGACACTGAAGCTTTCTTT.

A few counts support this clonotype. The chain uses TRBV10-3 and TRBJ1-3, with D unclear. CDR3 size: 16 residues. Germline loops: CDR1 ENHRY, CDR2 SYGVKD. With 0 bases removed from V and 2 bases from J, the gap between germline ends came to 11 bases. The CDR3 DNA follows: TGTGCCATCAGTGAGTCGTTGGTCAAAACTGGAAACACCATATATTTT. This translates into CAISESLVKTGNTIYF.

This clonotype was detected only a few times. DNA for the CDR3: TGTGCCAGCAGGCGCGGGGGAGGGGCCGGCAATCAGCCCCAGCATTTT. Protein sequence: CASRRGGGAGNQPQHF. This sequence joins TRBV28 and TRBJ1-5, with D possibly being TRBD1 (5 bases). V shed 6 bases and J shed 2 bases, with 17 bases lying between them. Germline V CDR1 and CDR2: MDHEN, SYDVKM. The CDR3 totals 16 residues.

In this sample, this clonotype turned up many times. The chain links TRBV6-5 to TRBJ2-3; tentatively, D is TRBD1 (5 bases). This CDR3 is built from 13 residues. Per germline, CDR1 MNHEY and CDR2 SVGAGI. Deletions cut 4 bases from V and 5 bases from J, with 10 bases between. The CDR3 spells CASSFQGRDTQYF. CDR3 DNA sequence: TGTGCCAGCAGTTTCCAGGGCCGAGATACGCAGTATTTT.

For the CDR3, the DNA is TGTGCCAGCAGCTTAGGAACAGGAAACGTCCGCTATGGCTACACCTTC. This translates into CASSLGTGNVRYGYTF. The chain uses TRBV7-9 and TRBJ1-2; possible D gene TRBD1, 5 bases. Trimming stripped 1 base from V and 4 bases from J, with 16 bases between. The CDR3 loop spans 16 amino acids. From germline, CDR1 is SEHNR and CDR2 FQNEAQ (reference sequence).

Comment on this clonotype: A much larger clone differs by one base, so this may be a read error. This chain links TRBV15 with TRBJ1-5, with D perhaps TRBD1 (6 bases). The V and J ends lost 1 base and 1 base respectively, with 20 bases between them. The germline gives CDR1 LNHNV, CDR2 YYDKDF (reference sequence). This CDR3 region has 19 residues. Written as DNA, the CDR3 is TGTGCCACCAGCAGAGTAGGTGGGGGGCGCTTTGCGAGCAATCAGCCCCAGCATTTT. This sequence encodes CATSRVGGGRFASNQPQHF.

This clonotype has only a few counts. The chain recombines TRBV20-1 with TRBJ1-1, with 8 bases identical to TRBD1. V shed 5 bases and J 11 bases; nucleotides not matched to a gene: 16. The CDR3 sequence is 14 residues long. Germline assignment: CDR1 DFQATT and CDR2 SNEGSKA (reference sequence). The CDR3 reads CSADGSPRGPRAFF. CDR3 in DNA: TGCAGTGCTGATGGATCCCCCAGGGGGCCTAGGGCTTTCTTT.

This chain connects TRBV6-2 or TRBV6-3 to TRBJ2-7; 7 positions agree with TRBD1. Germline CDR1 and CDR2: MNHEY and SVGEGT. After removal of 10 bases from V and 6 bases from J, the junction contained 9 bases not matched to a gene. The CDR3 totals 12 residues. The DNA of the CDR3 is TGTGCCACCCAGGAGGCAGGGGGCGAGCAGTACGTC. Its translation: CATQEAGGEQYV.